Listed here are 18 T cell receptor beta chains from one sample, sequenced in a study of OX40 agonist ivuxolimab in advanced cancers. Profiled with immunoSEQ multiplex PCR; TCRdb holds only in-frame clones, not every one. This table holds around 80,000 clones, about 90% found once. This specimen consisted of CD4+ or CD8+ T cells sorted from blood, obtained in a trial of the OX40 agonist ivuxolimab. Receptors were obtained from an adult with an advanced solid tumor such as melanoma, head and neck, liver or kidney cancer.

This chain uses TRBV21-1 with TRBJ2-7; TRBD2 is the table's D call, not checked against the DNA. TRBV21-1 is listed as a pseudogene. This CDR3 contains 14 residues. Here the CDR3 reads CASGLTSGSYEQYF. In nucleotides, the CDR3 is TGTGCCAGCGGTCTGACTAGCGGGAGTTACGAGCAGTACTTC.

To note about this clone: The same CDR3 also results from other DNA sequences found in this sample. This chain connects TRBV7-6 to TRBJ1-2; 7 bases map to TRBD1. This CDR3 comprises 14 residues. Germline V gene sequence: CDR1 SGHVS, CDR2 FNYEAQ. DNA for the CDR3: TGTGATGAAAAGGGGGCCGGGAAGAACTATGGCTACACCTTC. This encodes CDEKGAGKNYGYTF.

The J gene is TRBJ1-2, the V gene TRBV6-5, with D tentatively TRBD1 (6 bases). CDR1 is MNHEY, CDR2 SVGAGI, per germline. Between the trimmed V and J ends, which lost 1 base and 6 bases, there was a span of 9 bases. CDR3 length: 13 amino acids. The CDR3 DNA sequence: TGTGCCAGCAGTTACTTAGGGGGGAATGGCTACACCTTC. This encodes CASSYLGGNGYTF.

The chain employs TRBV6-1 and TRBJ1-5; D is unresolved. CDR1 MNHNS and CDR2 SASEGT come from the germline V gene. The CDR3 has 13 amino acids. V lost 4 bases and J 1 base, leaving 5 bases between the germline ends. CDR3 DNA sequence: TGTGCCAGCAGTGCGGGGAGCAATCAGCCCCAGCATTTT. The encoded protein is CASSAGSNQPQHF.

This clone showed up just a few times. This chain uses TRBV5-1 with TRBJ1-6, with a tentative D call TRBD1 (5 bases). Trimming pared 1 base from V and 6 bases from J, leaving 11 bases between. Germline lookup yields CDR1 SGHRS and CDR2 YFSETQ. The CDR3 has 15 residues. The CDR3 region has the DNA TGCGCCAGCAGCTTGAGCGCAGGGAGTAATTCACCCCTCCACTTT. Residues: CASSLSAGSNSPLHF.

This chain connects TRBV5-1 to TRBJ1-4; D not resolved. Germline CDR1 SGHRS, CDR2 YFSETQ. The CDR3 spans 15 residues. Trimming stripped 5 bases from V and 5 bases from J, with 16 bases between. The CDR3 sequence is CASRWNPVGNEKLFF. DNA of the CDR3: TGCGCCAGCAGATGGAATCCGGTGGGAAATGAAAAACTGTTTTTT.

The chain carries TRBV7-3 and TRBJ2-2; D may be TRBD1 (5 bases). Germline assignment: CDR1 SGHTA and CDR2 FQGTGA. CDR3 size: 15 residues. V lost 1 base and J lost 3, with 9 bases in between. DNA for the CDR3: TGTGCCAGCAGCTTAAGGGGCTTTCACACCGGGGAGCTGTTTTTT. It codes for CASSLRGFHTGELFF.

This chain's CDR3 is CASSLLGAYNEQFF. CDR3 DNA sequence: TGTGCCAGCAGCTTGCTCGGGGCTTACAATGAGCAGTTCTTC. This chain joins TRBV5-5 and TRBJ2-1, with D perhaps matching TRBD1 or TRBD2 (5 bases each). CDR3 length: 14 residues. Deletions cut 1 base from V and 4 bases from J, with 9 bases between. Germline V gives CDR1 SGHKS, CDR2 YYEKEE (reference sequence).

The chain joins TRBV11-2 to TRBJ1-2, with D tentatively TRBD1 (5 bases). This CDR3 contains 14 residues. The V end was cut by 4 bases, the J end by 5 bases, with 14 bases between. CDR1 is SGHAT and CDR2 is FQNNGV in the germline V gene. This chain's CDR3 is CASSSAGPGYGYTF. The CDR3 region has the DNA TGTGCCAGCAGCTCCGCGGGGCCCGGGTATGGCTACACCTTC.

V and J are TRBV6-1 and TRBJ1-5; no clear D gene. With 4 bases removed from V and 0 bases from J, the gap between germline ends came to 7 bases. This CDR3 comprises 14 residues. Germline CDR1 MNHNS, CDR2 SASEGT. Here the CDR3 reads CASSVTPSNQPQHF. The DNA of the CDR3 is TGTGCCAGCAGTGTGACACCTAGCAATCAGCCCCAGCATTTT.

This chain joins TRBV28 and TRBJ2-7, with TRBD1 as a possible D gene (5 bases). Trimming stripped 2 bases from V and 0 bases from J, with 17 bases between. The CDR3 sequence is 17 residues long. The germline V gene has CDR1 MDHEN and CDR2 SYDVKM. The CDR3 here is CASSLNLRTPTSYEQYF. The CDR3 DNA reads TGTGCCAGCAGTTTAAATCTTAGGACACCTACCTCCTACGAGCAGTACTTC.

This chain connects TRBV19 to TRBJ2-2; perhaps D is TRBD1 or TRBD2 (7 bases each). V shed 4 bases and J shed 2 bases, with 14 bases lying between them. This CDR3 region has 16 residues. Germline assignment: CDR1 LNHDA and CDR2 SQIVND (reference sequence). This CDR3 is CASSTREGANTGELFF. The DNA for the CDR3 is TGTGCCAGTAGTACCAGGGAGGGGGCTAACACCGGGGAGCTGTTTTTT. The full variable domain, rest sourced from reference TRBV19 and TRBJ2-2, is DGGITQSPKYLFRKEGQNVTLSCEQNLNHDAMYWYRQDPGQGLRLIYYSQIVNDFQKGDIAEGYSVSREKKESFPLTVTSAQKNPTAFYLCASSTREGANTGELFFGEGSRLTVL.

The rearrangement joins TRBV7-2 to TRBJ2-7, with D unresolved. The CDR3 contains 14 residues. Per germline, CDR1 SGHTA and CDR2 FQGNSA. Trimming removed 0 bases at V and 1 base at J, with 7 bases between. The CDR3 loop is CASSLALASYEQYF. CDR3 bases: TGTGCCAGCAGCTTAGCATTGGCTTCCTACGAGCAGTACTTC.

CDR3 DNA: TGTGCCAGTAGGGAGAAGTACACCTTGAACACTGAAGCTTTCTTT. Translating it yields CASREKYTLNTEAFF. V and J are TRBV19 and TRBJ1-1; D is undetermined. Deletions cut 6 bases from V and 0 bases from J, with 14 bases between. This CDR3 is built from 15 residues. The germline CDR1 and CDR2 sequences are LNHDA and SQIVND (reference sequence).

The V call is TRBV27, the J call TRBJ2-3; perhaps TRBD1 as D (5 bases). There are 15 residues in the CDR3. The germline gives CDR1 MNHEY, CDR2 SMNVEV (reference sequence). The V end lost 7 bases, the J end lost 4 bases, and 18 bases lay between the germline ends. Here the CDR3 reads CASKFGSETADTQYF. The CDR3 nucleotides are TGTGCCAGCAAATTTGGGTCTGAGACAGCAGATACGCAGTATTTT.

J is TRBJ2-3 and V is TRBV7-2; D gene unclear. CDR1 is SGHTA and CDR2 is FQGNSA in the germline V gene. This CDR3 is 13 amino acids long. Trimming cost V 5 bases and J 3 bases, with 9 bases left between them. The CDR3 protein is CASSLEKTDTQYF. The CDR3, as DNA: TGTGCCAGCAGCCTCGAAAAGACAGATACGCAGTATTTT.

The CDR3 nucleotides read TGTGCCAGCAGTGGGAGGTTCGGGTTAGCTTCTGAAGCTTTCTTT. This encodes CASSGRFGLASEAFF. The chain combines TRBV2 with TRBJ1-1; D is ambiguous. In germline, CDR1 is SNHLY, CDR2 FYNNEI. There are 15 residues in the CDR3. With 4 bases removed from V and 6 bases from J, the gap between germline ends came to 18 bases.

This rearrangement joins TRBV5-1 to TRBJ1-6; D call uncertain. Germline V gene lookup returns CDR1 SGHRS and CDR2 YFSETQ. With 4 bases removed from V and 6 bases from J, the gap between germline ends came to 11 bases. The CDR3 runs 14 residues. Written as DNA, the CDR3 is TGCGCCAGCAGCCGGGCGGGCCTTAATTCACCCCTCCACTTT. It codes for CASSRAGLNSPLHF.